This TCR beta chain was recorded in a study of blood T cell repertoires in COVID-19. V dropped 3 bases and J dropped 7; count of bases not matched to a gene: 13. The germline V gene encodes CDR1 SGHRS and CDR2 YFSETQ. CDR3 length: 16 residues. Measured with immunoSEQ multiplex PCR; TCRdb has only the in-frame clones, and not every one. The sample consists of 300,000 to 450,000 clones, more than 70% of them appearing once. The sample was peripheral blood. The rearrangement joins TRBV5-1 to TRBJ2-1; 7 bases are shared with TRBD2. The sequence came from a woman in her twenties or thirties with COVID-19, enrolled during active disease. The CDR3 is CASSWGLVAGRNEQFF. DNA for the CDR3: TGCGCCAGCAGCTGGGGGTTGGTAGCGGGTCGGAATGAGCAGTTCTTC.